These 20 T cell receptor beta chains came from one sample sequenced in a study of shared clonotypes between healthy human individuals. TCRdb's table, derived via immunoSEQ multiplex PCR, lists solely in-frame clones and lacks some. The repertoire holds some 2,000,000 clones, with 85% to 95% as singletons. Sequencing input: naive CD4+ T cells sorted from blood. Regarding subset: CD45RA+ positively selected. These receptors were taken from a man between 18 and 35 years old in good health.

The rearrangement joins TRBV2 to TRBJ2-3; D call uncertain. CDR1 and CDR2 (germline): SNHLY, FYNNEI. V lost 7 bases to trimming and J lost 0 bases, with 14 bases between them. The CDR3 totals 15 residues. CDR3: CASNIDRSSTDTQYF. Here the CDR3 DNA reads TGTGCCAGCAACATTGACCGTTCTAGCACAGATACGCAGTATTTT.

The chain couples TRBV7-8 to TRBJ1-1; D might be TRBD1 (6 bases). The CDR3 covers 15 residues. V lost 5 bases and J lost 0, with 13 bases in between. The germline V gene encodes CDR1 SGHVS and CDR2 FQNEAQ. CDR3: CASSEGQYVNTEAFF. For the CDR3, the DNA is TGTGCCAGCAGCGAAGGACAGTACGTGAACACTGAAGCTTTCTTT. The entire variable domain, with the rest obtained from reference TRBV7-8 and TRBJ1-1, is as follows: GAGVSQSPRYKVAKRGQDVALRCDPISGHVSLFWYQQALGQGPEFLTYFQNEAQLDKSGLPSDRFFAERPEGSVSTLKIQRTQQEDSAVYLCASSEGQYVNTEAFFGQGTRLTVV.

This clone appeared a single time. The V gene is TRBV5-4, the J gene TRBJ2-1, with TRBD2 matching 8 bases. Trimming cost V 0 bases and J 7 bases; bases outside gene matches: 3. The CDR3 totals 14 residues. Germline loops: CDR1 SGHNT, CDR2 YYREEE (reference sequence). This CDR3 reads CASSLGTSPNEQFF. DNA for the CDR3: TGTGCCAGCAGCTTGGGGACTAGCCCGAATGAGCAGTTCTTC.

This chain connects TRBV27 to TRBJ2-1; D tentatively fits TRBD1 or TRBD2 (5 bases each). The germline V and J ends were trimmed by 6 bases and 4 bases, with 22 bases remaining between them. Germline CDR1 is MNHEY and CDR2 is SMNVEV (reference sequence). The CDR3 is 17 residues long. The CDR3 bases are TGTGCCAGCAGGCCGGGGCCCGCCGAACAGCTGTACAATGAGCAGTTCTTC. The encoded protein is CASRPGPAEQLYNEQFF.

V is TRBV6-5 and J is TRBJ1-1; D gene uncertain. V shed 8 bases and J shed 1 base, with 11 bases lying between them. From germline, CDR1 is MNHEY and CDR2 SVGAGI. The CDR3 length is 13 residues. Here the CDR3 DNA reads TGTGCCAGCTCGAAACAAGAGAACACTGAAGCTTTCTTT. The encoded protein is CASSKQENTEAFF.

The chain recombines TRBV7-2 with TRBJ2-2; 11 nucleotides agree with TRBD1. Germline V gives CDR1 SGHTA, CDR2 FQGNSA. V lost 6 bases to trimming and J lost 5 bases; unmatched junction nucleotides: 8. The CDR3 is 16 residues long. This CDR3 reads CASRPAGTGGTGELFF. Written as DNA, the CDR3 is TGTGCCAGCAGACCGGCCGGGACAGGGGGGACCGGGGAGCTGTTTTTT.

J is TRBJ1-1 and V is TRBV18, with 8 bases matching TRBD1. This CDR3 has 14 residues. The V and J ends lost 4 bases and 4 bases, in that order; junction bases with no gene match: 5. CDR1 is KGHSH and CDR2 is LQKENI in the germline V gene. CDR3 coding DNA: TGTGCCAGCTCACAAACAGGGGGGACCACTGAAGCTTTCTTT. Translation: CASSQTGGTTEAFF.

This chain links TRBV27 with TRBJ1-5; TRBD1 might be the D (5 bases). V shed 6 bases and J shed 3 bases, with 15 bases lying between them. There are 15 residues in the CDR3. The germline V gene encodes CDR1 MNHEY and CDR2 SMNVEV (reference sequence). The DNA of the CDR3 is TGTGCCAGCAGCTCAACCGGGGGTTTCAATCAGCCCCAGCATTTT. It translates to CASSSTGGFNQPQHF.

The chain has TRBV29-1 and TRBJ2-3, with a tentative D call TRBD1 (5 bases). V shed 7 bases and J shed 4 bases, with 18 bases lying between them. Germline CDR1 SQVTM, CDR2 ANQGSEA. There are 14 residues in the CDR3. The DNA of the CDR3 is TGCAGCGGCCGGCCAGGGCCCATTTCAGATACGCAGTATTTT. It is translated as CSGRPGPISDTQYF.

On this clone itself: Other DNA sequences in this specimen translate into the identical CDR3. The chain links TRBV2 to TRBJ1-3; D not resolved. Trimming removed 7 bases from V and 0 bases from J, with 4 bases in between. Germline lookup yields CDR1 SNHLY and CDR2 FYNNEI. The CDR3 spans 12 residues. The CDR3, as DNA: TGTGCCAGCACCGTCTCTGGAAACACCATATATTTT. Its protein product is CASTVSGNTIYF.

V is TRBV12-5 and J is TRBJ2-7, with 8 bases identical to TRBD2. Per the germline V gene, CDR1 is LGHNT and CDR2 is FRNRAP. This CDR3 contains 16 residues. V shed 6 bases, J shed 1 base, and the junction held 11 bases outside the gene matches. The CDR3 DNA sequence: TGTGCTAGTGGGGACCGGGAGGGCCGACGTTCCTACGAGCAGTACTTC. Its protein is CASGDREGRRSYEQYF.

J is TRBJ1-1 and V is TRBV7-2, with D possibly matching TRBD1 (6 bases). V gave up 5 bases and J gave up 10 bases, with 14 bases separating them. In germline, CDR1 is SGHTA, CDR2 FQGNSA. The CDR3 totals 12 residues. The CDR3: CASSTQGRRAFF. As DNA, the CDR3 is TGTGCCAGCAGCACACAGGGCCGGAGAGCTTTCTTT.

V usage is TRBV18 and J usage is TRBJ1-2; 7 bases agree with TRBD1. The CDR3 runs to 16 residues. The V gene end was trimmed by 2 bases and the J gene end by 0 bases; junction bases not matched to a gene: 6. Germline lookup yields CDR1 KGHSH and CDR2 LQKENI. CDR3: CASSPIQGTANYGYTF. The CDR3 DNA reads as TGTGCCAGCTCACCAATCCAAGGGACAGCTAACTATGGCTACACCTTC.

This rearrangement joins TRBV10-2 to TRBJ1-1; D is unresolved. Per germline, CDR1 WSHSY and CDR2 SAAADI. V lost 4 bases, J lost 1 base, and 13 bases lay in between. This CDR3 has 15 residues. The CDR3 nucleotides read TGCGCCAGCAGTGTCCCGACATTGGGGAACACTGAAGCTTTCTTT. Translating gives CASSVPTLGNTEAFF.

As to this clone: The conserved phenylalanine or tryptophan is not found at the CDR3 terminus, so this likely reflects a read error. Because the CDR3's place on the DNA is in doubt, the DNA is left out and the CDR3 is given as listed by TCRdb. The rearrangement uses TRBV6-6 and TRBJ1-4; the table names TRBD1, a call not compared with the DNA. Inclusive of both ends, the CDR3 amounts to 12 amino acids. Germline V gene sequence: CDR1 MNHNY, CDR2 SVGAGI (reference sequence). CDR3 sequence: CASSALRGEAFL.

Turning to this clone: The identical CDR3 is also encoded by other nucleotide sequences in the sample. The chain uses TRBV25-1 and TRBJ1-2, with 7 bases fitting TRBD1. CDR1 is MGHDK and CDR2 is SYGVNS in the germline V gene. The CDR3 has 14 amino acids. The ends lost 3 bases at V and 2 bases at J; junction bases unmatched: 3. The CDR3 sequence: CASSDPGQNYGYTF. The CDR3, as DNA: TGTGCCAGCAGTGACCCGGGACAGAACTATGGCTACACCTTC.

Note on this clone: The junction departs from germline at one end; a sequencing error may be responsible. The CDR3 loop reads CASSDGVTFVF. The CDR3 nucleotides are TGTGCCAGCAGTGACGGGGTGACATTTGTTTTT. The V call is TRBV6-4, the J call TRBJ1-4; D not certain. The V gene's germline CDR1 is MRHNA and CDR2 SNTAGT. This CDR3 has 11 amino acids.

V usage is TRBV6-5 and J usage is TRBJ1-2; D is undetermined. This CDR3 has 13 residues. Looked up from germline, CDR1 is MNHEY and CDR2 is SVGAGI. Deletions cut 4 bases from V and 2 bases from J, with 8 bases between. CDR3 sequence reads: CASSSTDNYGYTF. The CDR3 coding sequence is TGTGCCAGCAGTTCCACCGACAACTATGGCTACACCTTC.

This rearrangement joins TRBV6-4 to TRBJ2-1; no clear D gene. V gave up 4 bases and J gave up 3 bases, with 16 bases separating them. CDR3 length: 16 amino acids. Germline CDR1 is MRHNA and CDR2 is SNTAGT. The CDR3, as DNA: TGTGCCAGCAGTGCTTCGAGAAGCGACGTCTACAATGAGCAGTTCTTC. Protein: CASSASRSDVYNEQFF.

Regarding this clone: The sample contains more than one DNA sequence encoding this CDR3. The rearrangement uses TRBV7-9 and TRBJ2-7; TRBD1 matches 8 bases. Germline CDR1 and CDR2: SEHNR and FQNEAQ (reference sequence). The ends lost 1 base at V and 4 bases at J; junction bases unmatched: 0. The CDR3 spans 13 residues. The CDR3 DNA follows: TGTGCCAGCAGCTTAGACAGGGGGTACGAGCAGTACTTC. Protein: CASSLDRGYEQYF.